The rows below give T cell receptor beta chains drawn from one sample of a study of naive and memory T cell subsets. TCRdb re-derived calls from the UMI-ligation and nested PCR reads in MiXCR, one entry per CDR3 protein. Of approximately 150,000 distinct CDR3 sequences listed, approximately 22% are singletons. Sequencing used naive CD4+ T cells from blood. The receptors were sampled from a human donor in good health. CDR3s include the opening cysteine and the closing phenylalanine or tryptophan. D genes are given only for firm matches. Rows may omit the clone size; those that give it use once, few, many or a size class.

clone size | J gene | V gene | D gene | CDR3 protein | CDR3 DNA
many | TRBJ2-5 | TRBV12-3/TRBV12-4 | TRBD2 | CASSFFPSGQETQYF | TGTGCCAGCAGTTTCTTCCCTAGCGGCCAAGAGACCCAGTACTTC
few | TRBJ2-1 | TRBV28 | TRBD2 | CASSPPGTSGSGEQFF | TGTGCCAGCAGTCCCCCAGGGACTAGCGGGAGTGGGGAGCAGTTCTTC
NA | TRBJ2-1 | TRBV5-5 | TRBD2 | CASTLTPGLAGYEQFF | TGTGCCAGCACCTTAACCCCGGGACTAGCGGGGTATGAGCAGTTCTTC
NA | TRBJ2-5 | TRBV6-5 | NA | CASSYRRQSETQYF | TGTGCCAGCAGTTACCGGAGGCAGTCAGAGACCCAGTACTTC
NA | TRBJ2-3 | TRBV30 | TRBD2 | CAWSISGSQDTQYF | TGTGCCTGGAGTATCAGCGGGAGCCAAGATACGCAGTATTTT
few | TRBJ2-5 | TRBV7-2 | NA | CASSSPLRGQETQYF | TGTGCCAGCAGCTCCCCCTTGAGGGGGCAAGAGACCCAGTACTTC
NA | TRBJ2-7 | TRBV19 | TRBD1 | CASSTPGQGSYEQYF | TGTGCCAGTAGTACCCCAGGACAGGGATCCTACGAGCAGTACTTC
few | TRBJ2-7 | TRBV28 | NA | CASSLGTLLREQYF | TGTGCCAGCAGCCTGGGGACCCTCCTTAGGGAGCAGTACTTC
many | TRBJ2-1 | TRBV12-3/TRBV12-4 | TRBD1 | CASSSPDRRNNEQFF | TGTGCCAGCAGTTCCCCGGACAGGAGAAACAATGAGCAGTTCTTC
NA | TRBJ1-5 | TRBV6-2/TRBV6-3 | NA | CASRSAHFPNQPQHF | TGTGCCAGCAGGTCCGCACATTTCCCCAATCAGCCCCAGCATTTT
few | TRBJ2-1 | TRBV5-6 | NA | CASSLGAGPGQFF | TGTGCCAGCAGCTTGGGGGCGGGGCCCGGGCAGTTCTTC
NA | TRBJ1-4 | TRBV12-3/TRBV12-4 | TRBD1 | CASSWTGSHEKLFF | TGTGCCAGCAGTTGGACAGGGTCGCATGAAAAACTGTTTTTT
few | TRBJ2-7 | TRBV20-1 | NA | CSARHPLARGYEQYF | TGCAGTGCTAGACACCCCCTGGCAAGGGGGTACGAGCAGTACTTC
NA | TRBJ1-2 | TRBV6-5 | NA | CASSLRGRSYGYTF | TGTGCCAGCAGTCTTAGGGGACGGAGTTATGGCTACACCTTC
few | TRBJ2-1 | TRBV3-1 | TRBD2 | CASSRLAGGGYNEQFF | TGTGCCAGCAGCCGACTAGCGGGAGGGGGGTACAATGAGCAGTTCTTC
few | TRBJ2-3 | TRBV10-3 | TRBD1 | CAINGQGSTDTQYF | TGTGCCATCAACGGACAGGGTAGCACAGATACGCAGTATTTT
few | TRBJ2-3 | TRBV19 | NA | CASSIQGYTDTQYF | TGTGCCAGTAGTATACAGGGATACACAGATACGCAGTATTTT
few | TRBJ1-5 | TRBV6-6 | NA | CASSARVRGGLPKNQPQHF | TGTGCCAGCAGTGCCCGGGTCAGGGGAGGACTCCCGAAGAATCAGCCCCAGCATTTT
NA | TRBJ1-2 | TRBV12-3/TRBV12-4 | NA | CASSLNPSTNYGYTF | TGTGCCAGCAGTTTAAATCCCAGTACCAACTATGGCTACACCTTC
few | TRBJ2-7 | TRBV29-1 | TRBD1 | CSVEVRQGAYEQYF | TGCAGCGTTGAAGTCCGACAGGGGGCCTACGAGCAGTACTTC
many | TRBJ2-1 | TRBV7-2 | TRBD2 | CASSSAASGSASEQFF | TGTGCCAGCAGCTCGGCCGCTAGCGGGAGTGCTAGTGAGCAGTTCTTC
NA | TRBJ2-7 | TRBV4-1 | NA | CASSQSFPPPGQFFSAEQYF | TGCGCCAGCAGCCAATCCTTCCCGCCCCCCGGACAGTTTTTTTCCGCCGAGCAGTACTTC
NA | TRBJ1-6 | TRBV3-1 | NA | CASSQGWTALNSPLHF | TGTGCCAGCAGCCAGGGTTGGACAGCCCTTAATTCACCCCTCCACTTT
many | TRBJ1-2 | TRBV12-3/TRBV12-4 | TRBD1 | CASSLGQQSYGYTF | TGTGCCAGCAGTTTGGGACAGCAGTCCTATGGCTACACCTTC
few | TRBJ1-1 | TRBV20-1 | NA | CSARDKGSPHEAFF | TGCAGTGCTAGAGATAAAGGCAGTCCGCATGAAGCTTTCTTT
NA | TRBJ2-1 | TRBV15 | NA | CATSREDYKEPYVTYNEQFF | TGTGCCACCAGCAGAGAGGACTACAAGGAGCCATATGTCACCTACAATGAGCAGTTCTTC
few | TRBJ2-5 | TRBV10-1 | NA | CASSDRTSGETQYF | TGCGCCAGCAGTGATCGGACATCGGGGGAGACCCAGTACTTC
few | TRBJ2-3 | TRBV7-9 | NA | CASSFSPGRTDTQYF | TGTGCCAGCAGCTTTAGTCCAGGCCGCACAGATACGCAGTATTTT
NA | TRBJ2-6 | TRBV6-2/TRBV6-3 | NA | CASSDWTGSGANVLTF | TGTGCCAGCAGTGATTGGACCGGCTCTGGGGCCAACGTCCTGACTTTC
many | TRBJ2-5 | TRBV11-2 | TRBD2 | CASTIAGQETQYF | TGTGCCAGCACCATAGCGGGTCAAGAGACCCAGTACTTC
NA | TRBJ2-4 | TRBV7-9 | NA | CASSLENIQYF | TGTGCCAGCAGCTTAGAAAACATTCAGTACTTC
NA | TRBJ2-3 | TRBV6-2/TRBV6-3 | NA | CASSPGPLTDTQYF | TGTGCCAGCAGCCCCGGACCCTTAACAGATACGCAGTATTTT
NA | TRBJ2-1 | TRBV10-1 | TRBD2 | CASSATSGNEQFF | TGCGCCAGCAGTGCCACTAGCGGGAATGAGCAGTTCTTC
few | TRBJ2-1 | TRBV6-2/TRBV6-3 | TRBD2 | CASSYSRLAGVGNEQFF | TGTGCCAGCAGTTACTCGAGGCTAGCGGGAGTTGGTAATGAGCAGTTCTTC
NA | TRBJ1-1 | TRBV6-5 | TRBD1 | CASRPGQLNTEAFF | TGTGCCAGCAGACCGGGACAGTTAAACACTGAAGCTTTCTTT
few | TRBJ2-7 | TRBV20-1 | NA | CSASGRHGPYGEQYF | TGCAGTGCTAGTGGACGACACGGACCTTATGGCGAGCAGTACTTC
NA | TRBJ2-3 | TRBV20-1 | TRBD2 | CSARKGLAGFTDTQYF | TGCAGTGCTAGAAAGGGTCTAGCGGGGTTCACAGATACGCAGTATTTT
NA | TRBJ2-7 | TRBV28 | NA | CASILTRGPYEQYF | TGTGCCAGCATCCTGACTCGGGGCCCCTACGAGCAGTACTTC
NA | TRBJ2-5 | TRBV12-3/TRBV12-4 | NA | CASSLGEKDPQYF | TGTGCCAGCAGTTTAGGAGAAAAGGACCCCCAGTACTTC
NA | TRBJ2-7 | TRBV12-3/TRBV12-4 | TRBD1 | CASTQTGGDEQYF | TGTGCCAGCACCCAGACAGGGGGCGACGAGCAGTACTTC
once | TRBJ2-3 | TRBV12-3/TRBV12-4 | TRBD2 | CASSFWGRASDTQYF | TGTGCCAGCAGTTTCTGGGGGAGGGCCTCAGATACGCAGTATTTT
few | TRBJ2-3 | TRBV20-1 | NA | CSARKRPWPDTQYF | TGCAGTGCTAGAAAGCGCCCCTGGCCAGATACGCAGTATTTT
NA | TRBJ2-5 | TRBV7-2 | NA | CASSRLVSQETQYF | TGTGCCAGCAGCAGACTAGTCTCTCAAGAGACCCAGTACTTC
few | TRBJ1-2 | TRBV12-3/TRBV12-4 | NA | CASSPRGGSNYGYTF | TGTGCCAGCAGTCCCCGCGGAGGGTCTAACTATGGCTACACCTTC
few | TRBJ2-1 | TRBV7-2 | TRBD2 | CASSLAFRTSGYNEQFF | TGTGCCAGCAGCTTAGCCTTCCGGACTAGCGGATACAATGAGCAGTTCTTC
NA | TRBJ2-5 | TRBV10-3 | TRBD2 | CAIGLAGAPQETQYF | TGTGCCATCGGACTAGCGGGAGCTCCCCAAGAGACCCAGTACTTC
few | TRBJ2-1 | TRBV12-3/TRBV12-4 | TRBD2 | CASDLAGAGYNEQFF | TGTGCCAGCGACCTAGCGGGAGCGGGGTACAATGAGCAGTTCTTC
NA | TRBJ1-1 | TRBV28 | NA | CASPGPLGTEAFF | TGTGCCAGCCCAGGCCCCTTAGGTACTGAAGCTTTCTTT
NA | TRBJ1-2 | TRBV4-3 | TRBD1 | CASSQDPLGTGGNYGYTF | TGCGCCAGCAGCCAAGATCCCCTAGGGACAGGGGGCAACTATGGCTACACCTTC